Listed here are 15 T cell receptor beta chains from one sample, sequenced in a study of T cells in Graves' hyperthyroidism and ophthalmopathy. It was RNA transcripts that yielded the amplified TCR beta CDR3 regions. With the HTBI primer set, the TCR CDR3 went through a first round of RT-PCR. TCRdb re-called the multiplex PCR reads through MiXCR, storing one row per CDR3 protein. The sample records about 590,000 distinct CDR3 sequences, 15% to 18% being singletons. Sequencing input: blood. The receptors here all came from a woman aged 25 to 39 with Graves' hyperthyroidism.

This clonotype was detected only a few times. The chain uses TRBV2 and TRBJ1-2; 7 nucleotides agree with TRBD1. The V gene's germline CDR1 is SNHLY and CDR2 FYNNEI. This CDR3 is 13 amino acids long. The V segment lost 8 bases and the J segment 4 bases; nucleotides outside the gene matches: 7. The CDR3 DNA follows: TGTGCCAGCCGGGGTGACAGGGCCTATGGCTACACCTTC. Its protein is CASRGDRAYGYTF.

This clonotype occurred many times. The genes are TRBV13 and TRBJ2-2; 7 nucleotides align to TRBD1. The CDR3 runs 16 residues. V dropped 5 bases and J dropped 3; count of bases not matched to a gene: 9. CDR1 is PRHDT, CDR2 FYEKMQ, per germline (reference sequence). CDR3 DNA: TGTGCCAGCAGCCGCTTAGGGGGCGCACACACCGGGGAGCTGTTTTTT. This codes for CASSRLGGAHTGELFF.

This clonotype showed up many times. The chain has TRBV7-2 and TRBJ2-1, with 7 positions matching TRBD2. The CDR3 loop spans 15 amino acids. Germline assignment: CDR1 SGHTA and CDR2 FQGNSA. The junction had 8 bases not matched to a gene; V was cut back by 1 base and J by 8 bases. CDR3 DNA sequence: TGTGCCAGCAGCTTAGGTCTAGCGGCCGGGGATGAGCAGTTCTTC. Protein product: CASSLGLAAGDEQFF. The variable domain in full, completed from reference TRBV7-2 and TRBJ2-1, reads GAGVSQSPSNKVTEKGKDVELRCDPISGHTALYWYRQSLGQGLEFLIYFQGNSAPDKSGLPSDRFSAERTGGSVSTLTIQRTQQEDSAVYLCASSLGLAAGDEQFFGPGTRLTVL.

A few counts support this clonotype. This chain uses TRBV7-2 with TRBJ2-7; D could derive from TRBD1 or TRBD2 (5 bases each). CDR1 is SGHTA and CDR2 is FQGNSA in the germline V gene. Trimming took 5 bases from V and 6 from J, leaving 17 bases between them. The CDR3 runs 14 residues. In nucleotides, the CDR3 is TGTGCCAGCAGCCCGTATGAGGGGTCCCGCGAGCAGTACTTC. The encoded protein is CASSPYEGSREQYF.

The chain couples TRBV19 to TRBJ2-3; 7 bases line up with TRBD2. V shed 9 bases, J shed 6 bases, and the junction held 9 bases outside the gene matches. Per germline, CDR1 LNHDA and CDR2 SQIVND (reference sequence). This CDR3 is 13 amino acids long. The CDR3 region has the DNA TGTGCCAGCCGGCTCCTAGCGGCGGATACGCAGTATTTT. Encoded protein: CASRLLAADTQYF.

Ten or more counts support this clonotype. The chain's CDR3 is CASSLGLAGEYEQYF. CDR3 nucleotide sequence: TGTGCCAGCAGCCTTGGACTAGCGGGAGAGTACGAGCAGTACTTC. V is TRBV7-3 and J is TRBJ2-7; 13 nucleotides align to TRBD2. Germline CDR1 and CDR2: SGHTA and FQGTGA. The CDR3 runs to 15 residues. After removal of 5 bases from V and 4 bases from J, the junction contained 5 bases not matched to a gene. Full variable domain (missing parts from reference TRBV7-3 and TRBJ2-7): GAGVSQTPSNKVTEKGKYVELRCDPISGHTALYWYRQSLGQGPEFLIYFQGTGAADDSGLPNDRFFAVRPEGSVSTLKIQRTERGDSAVYLCASSLGLAGEYEQYFGPGTRLTVT.

Many counts were recorded for this clonotype. The chain carries TRBV9 and TRBJ2-3; 8 bases map to TRBD2. This CDR3 spans 16 amino acids. Looked up from germline, CDR1 is SGDLS and CDR2 is YYNGEE. Losses at the gene ends were 0 bases for V and 0 bases for J; bases not matched to a gene: 3. For the CDR3, the DNA is TGTGCCAGCAGCGTAGGGCGGGAGGACAGCACAGATACGCAGTATTTT. Protein sequence: CASSVGREDSTDTQYF.

This clonotype was picked up many times. This chain connects TRBV7-2 to TRBJ2-3, with TRBD1 matching over 10 bases. Per germline, CDR1 SGHTA and CDR2 FQGNSA. With 0 bases clipped from V and 0 bases from J, the junction kept 9 bases outside the gene matches. This CDR3 has 19 amino acids. In DNA form, the CDR3 reads TGTGCCAGCAGCTTAGCCAGTCGACAGGGGGCCTTTAGCACAGATACGCAGTATTTT. Its translation is CASSLASRQGAFSTDTQYF. Variable domain in full (rest from reference TRBV7-2 and TRBJ2-3): GAGVSQSPSNKVTEKGKDVELRCDPISGHTALYWYRQSLGQGLEFLIYFQGNSAPDKSGLPSDRFSAERTGGSVSTLTIQRTQQEDSAVYLCASSLASRQGAFSTDTQYFGPGTRLTVL.

The sample holds many counts of this clonotype. The chain combines TRBV18 with TRBJ2-3; a weak D match, TRBD2 (6 bases). V shed 0 bases and J shed 2 bases, with 9 bases lying between them. The CDR3 extends over 15 amino acids. CDR1 is KGHSH and CDR2 is LQKENI in the germline V gene. CDR3 coding DNA: TGTGCCAGCTCACCACCAAGCGGGCTCACAGATACGCAGTATTTT. Its translation: CASSPPSGLTDTQYF.

This clonotype was seen ten or more times. The chain recombines TRBV11-2 with TRBJ2-7, with 12 bases fitting TRBD2. CDR3 size: 13 residues. With 5 bases clipped from V and 6 bases from J, the junction kept 2 bases outside the gene matches. Germline assignment: CDR1 SGHAT and CDR2 FQNNGV. The CDR3 sequence is CASSPGLAGEQYF. DNA for the CDR3: TGTGCCAGCAGCCCGGGACTAGCGGGCGAGCAGTACTTC.

This sequence joins TRBV19 and TRBJ1-5; TRBD1 matches at 7 bases. CDR3 size: 13 residues. With V trimmed by 7 bases and J by 7 bases, 7 bases remained unmatched. Germline loops: CDR1 LNHDA, CDR2 SQIVND (reference sequence). The CDR3 DNA sequence: TGTGCCAGTACAGAATACAGGGGACAGCCCCAGCATTTT. Residues: CASTEYRGQPQHF.

This clonotype was seen repeatedly, ten times or more. The chain employs TRBV20-1 and TRBJ1-1, with a possible D match to TRBD1 (6 bases). The CDR3 contains 14 residues. V was cut by 6 bases and J by 1 base, with 15 bases left in between. Germline V gene data show CDR1 as DFQATT and CDR2 as SNEGSKA (reference sequence). The CDR3 sequence is CSARDTQRNTEAFF. In nucleotides, the CDR3 is TGCAGTGCCCGGGACACACAAAGGAACACTGAAGCTTTCTTT.

This clonotype was seen repeatedly, ten times or more. The CDR3 here is CASSPGLYEQYF. Written as DNA, the CDR3 is TGTGCCAGCAGCCCCGGCCTTTACGAGCAGTACTTC. The chain joins TRBV18 to TRBJ2-7; no clear D gene. The ends were cut back, 8 bases at V and 4 bases at J, with 12 bases in the middle. Germline V gives CDR1 KGHSH, CDR2 LQKENI. The CDR3 is made up of 12 amino acids.

The sample holds a few counts of this clonotype. This chain connects TRBV6-1 to TRBJ1-3; weak D call: TRBD1 (5 bases). The CDR3 is 11 residues long. Germline values: CDR1 MNHNS, CDR2 SASEGT. CDR3 nucleotide sequence: TGTTCCGGGGGGTCTGGAAACACCATATATTTT. It is translated as CSGGSGNTIYF.

The genes are TRBV6-1 and TRBJ2-2, with TRBD1 identical over 12 bases. CDR1 MNHNS and CDR2 SASEGT come from the germline V gene. The CDR3 loop spans 19 amino acids. V lost 5 bases, J lost 6 bases, and 16 bases stayed unmatched. CDR3 sequence reads: CASSYWDRGLPRRSGELFF. CDR3 DNA: TGTGCCAGCAGTTATTGGGACAGGGGGCTCCCTCGGCGTTCCGGGGAGCTGTTTTTT.